These 17 T cell receptor beta chains originate from one sample sequenced in a study of blood T cell dynamics during melanoma immunotherapy. This table comes from immunoSEQ multiplex PCR, and its TCRdb copy is limited to in-frame clones, with some not included. Of roughly 6,100 clones listed, about 90% were seen once; the top ten hold around 13%. Time point: pre-treatment baseline. Material: cell-free DNA from blood, obtained from a patient treated with checkpoint blockade. Receptor source: a human donor with melanoma.

The chain employs TRBV19 and TRBJ2-1, with a tentative D call TRBD2 (6 bases). Germline CDR1 LNHDA, CDR2 SQIVND (reference sequence). Trimming stripped 6 bases from V and 0 bases from J, with 9 bases between. This CDR3 contains 14 residues. The CDR3 is CASRRRDSYNEQFF. The CDR3 coding sequence is TGTGCCAGTAGGAGGAGGGACTCCTACAATGAGCAGTTCTTC.

This clone was seen a single time. V and J are TRBV7-9 and TRBJ2-1; 8 nucleotides align to TRBD1. Germline V lookup: CDR1 SEHNR, CDR2 FQNEAQ (reference sequence). The V gene end was trimmed by 4 bases and the J gene end by 7 bases; junction bases not matched to a gene: 9. CDR3 size: 15 residues. CDR3: CASSSKVRQGNEQFF. CDR3 in DNA: TGTGCCAGCAGCTCCAAGGTCAGACAGGGGAATGAGCAGTTCTTC.

This clone showed up just a few times. V gene TRBV19 combines with J gene TRBJ1-2; perhaps TRBD1 as D (5 bases). The CDR3 is made up of 13 amino acids. Germline V lookup: CDR1 LNHDA, CDR2 SQIVND (reference sequence). Trimming cost V 5 bases and J 2 bases, with 9 bases left between them. CDR3 in amino acids: CASSRQKNYGYTF. The CDR3 coding sequence is TGTGCCAGTAGTCGACAGAAGAACTATGGCTACACCTTC.

Only a few counts were recorded for this clone. V and J are TRBV7-2 and TRBJ2-3, with 11 positions matching TRBD2. Germline V gene data show CDR1 as SGHTA and CDR2 as FQGNSA. V gave up 1 base and J gave up 2 bases; unmatched junction bases: 8. This CDR3 has 18 residues. The CDR3 DNA sequence: TGTGCCAGCAGCTTAGGTCTAGCGGGGGGCCACAACACAGATACGCAGTATTTT. This encodes CASSLGLAGGHNTDTQYF.

This clone has only one observation. The chain couples TRBV10-3 to TRBJ1-2; a weak D match, TRBD1 (5 bases). This CDR3 contains 15 residues. Germline V lookup: CDR1 ENHRY, CDR2 SYGVKD. V was clipped by 3 bases and J by 2 bases, with 13 bases between them. CDR3 sequence reads: CAISEDRQTNYGYTF. DNA of the CDR3: TGTGCCATCAGTGAAGACAGACAAACCAACTATGGCTACACCTTC.

The chain links TRBV10-3 to TRBJ2-5, with D perhaps given as TRBD1 or TRBD2 (5 bases each). Germline-derived CDR1 and CDR2 are ENHRY and SYGVKD. Trimming removed 6 bases from V and 5 bases from J, with 7 bases in between. The CDR3 extends over 11 amino acids. This chain's CDR3 is CAIRGDETQYF. In DNA, the CDR3 is TGTGCCATCAGGGGGGATGAGACCCAGTACTTC.

V and J are TRBV19 and TRBJ2-7; 10 bases are shared with TRBD2. Germline CDR1 LNHDA, CDR2 SQIVND (reference sequence). V lost 5 bases to trimming and J lost 3 bases; unmatched junction nucleotides: 4. The CDR3 sequence is 14 residues long. The CDR3 reads CASSAKREGYEQYF. CDR3 nucleotides: TGTGCCAGTAGTGCAAAGCGGGAGGGCTACGAGCAGTACTTC.

In this sample, this clone turned up once. The chain employs TRBV28 and TRBJ2-7; TRBD1 matches 7 bases. The CDR3 extends over 13 amino acids. Germline values: CDR1 MDHEN, CDR2 SYDVKM. V trimming: 5 bases; J trimming: 3 bases; junction bases outside the gene matches: 4. Here the CDR3 reads CASSPGTDYEQYF. CDR3 coding DNA: TGTGCCAGCAGTCCTGGGACAGACTACGAGCAGTACTTC.

The J gene is TRBJ1-3, the V gene TRBV19, with D unresolved. The CDR3 runs 15 residues. V dropped 3 bases and J dropped 0 bases, with 9 bases sitting between them. Per germline, CDR1 LNHDA and CDR2 SQIVND (reference sequence). CDR3 nucleotides: TGTGCCAGTAGTATTGAGAGTTACTCTGGAAACACCATATATTTT. The encoded protein is CASSIESYSGNTIYF.

The CDR3: CASSLDRETQYF. The CDR3 DNA follows: TGTGCCAGCAGCTTGGATCGAGAGACCCAGTACTTC. V usage is TRBV5-4 and J usage is TRBJ2-5, with D unclear. This CDR3 contains 12 residues. V was pared by 0 bases and J by 4 bases, with 4 bases between. Germline V gives CDR1 SGHNT, CDR2 YYREEE (reference sequence).

The V call is TRBV4-1, the J call TRBJ1-2; D gene unclear. This CDR3 contains 16 residues. The germline CDR1 and CDR2 sequences are MGHRA and YSYEKL. Trimming stripped 0 bases from V and 4 bases from J, with 15 bases between. CDR3 sequence (DNA): TGCGCCAGCAGCCAAGATCTGAGCCGGGCCATCTATGGCTACACCTTC. This codes for CASSQDLSRAIYGYTF.

The gene calls are TRBV4-1 and TRBJ2-1; 12 nucleotides agree with TRBD2. The CDR3 loop spans 16 amino acids. Germline assignment: CDR1 MGHRA and CDR2 YSYEKL. Losses at the gene ends were 4 bases for V and 8 bases for J; bases not matched to a gene: 9. Here the CDR3 reads CASSPQQLAGGYEQFF. CDR3 DNA sequence: TGCGCCAGCAGCCCGCAACAACTAGCGGGAGGCTATGAGCAGTTCTTC.

As concerns this clone: At one boundary the junction diverges from the germline segment, which might be a read error. This rearrangement joins TRBV6-6 to TRBJ2-7; TRBD2 aligns across 7 bases. Germline lookup yields CDR1 MNHNY and CDR2 SVGAGI (reference sequence). The CDR3 has 14 amino acids. This chain's CDR3 is CAGSYGRGSYEQYF. CDR3 bases: TGTGCCGGCAGTTACGGGCGGGGGTCCTACGAGCAGTACTTC.

V and J are TRBV6-5 and TRBJ1-5; possible D gene TRBD1, 5 bases. This CDR3 is built from 13 residues. V was clipped by 5 bases and J by 4 bases, with 9 bases between them. CDR1 MNHEY and CDR2 SVGAGI come from the germline V gene. The CDR3 is CASSRDGNQPQHF. For the CDR3, the DNA is TGTGCCAGCAGTAGGGACGGAAATCAGCCCCAGCATTTT.

The rearrangement uses TRBV6-6 and TRBJ2-1; TRBD2 matches at 7 bases. Per the germline V gene, CDR1 is MNHNY and CDR2 is SVGAGI (reference sequence). V dropped 10 bases and J dropped 5; count of bases not matched to a gene: 11. This CDR3 comprises 14 residues. The CDR3 spells CATTGRDYDNEQFF. DNA of the CDR3: TGTGCCACCACTGGCCGGGACTACGACAATGAGCAGTTCTTC.

The chain combines TRBV6-6 with TRBJ2-7; D might be TRBD1 or TRBD2, each matching 5 bases. V was cut by 2 bases and J by 0 bases, with 11 bases left in between. The CDR3 totals 15 residues. Germline V lookup: CDR1 MNHNY, CDR2 SVGAGI (reference sequence). CDR3 nucleotides: TGTGCCAGCAGTTACCGGGGACCTAGCTCCTACGAGCAGTACTTC. Protein: CASSYRGPSSYEQYF.

The chain carries TRBV6-5 and TRBJ2-7; TRBD1 is a possible D gene (6 bases). In germline, CDR1 is MNHEY, CDR2 SVGAGI. Trimming cost V 0 bases and J 3 bases, with 12 bases left between them. This CDR3 contains 15 residues. In nucleotides, the CDR3 is TGTGCCAGCAGTTACTCTCGACAGGTATACTACGAGCAGTACTTC. Translated, it gives CASSYSRQVYYEQYF.